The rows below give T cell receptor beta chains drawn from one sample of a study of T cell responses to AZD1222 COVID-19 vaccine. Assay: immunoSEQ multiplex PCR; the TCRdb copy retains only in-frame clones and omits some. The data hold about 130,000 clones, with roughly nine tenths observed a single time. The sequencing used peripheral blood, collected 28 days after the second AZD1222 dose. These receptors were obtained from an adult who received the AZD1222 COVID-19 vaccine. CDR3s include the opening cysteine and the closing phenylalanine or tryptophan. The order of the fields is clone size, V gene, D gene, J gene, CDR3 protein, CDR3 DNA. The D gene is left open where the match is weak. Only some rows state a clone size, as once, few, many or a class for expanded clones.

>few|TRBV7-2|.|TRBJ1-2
CASTVVGNYGYTF
TGTGCCAGTACAGTGGTGGGGAACTATGGCTACACCTTC
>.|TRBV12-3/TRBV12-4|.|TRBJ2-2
CASSFRGTGELFF
TGTGCCAGCAGTTTTCGTGGGACCGGGGAGCTGTTTTTT
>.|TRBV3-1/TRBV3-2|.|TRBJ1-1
CASSTNTEAFF
TGTGCCAGCAGCACGAACACTGAAGCTTTCTTT
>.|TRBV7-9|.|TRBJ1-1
CASSSGPEAFF
TGTGCCAGCAGCTCGGGGCCTGAAGCTTTCTTT
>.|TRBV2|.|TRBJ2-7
CASSVMYEQYF
TGTGCCAGCAGTGTTATGTACGAGCAGTACTTC
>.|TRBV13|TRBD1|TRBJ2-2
CASSPGQGYTGELFF
TGTGCCAGCAGCCCGGGACAGGGCTACACCGGGGAGCTGTTTTTT
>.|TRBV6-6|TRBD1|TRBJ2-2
CASSGSGQGAPIRLNTGELFF
TGTGCCAGCAGCGGATCCGGACAGGGGGCTCCGATACGATTGAACACCGGGGAGCTGTTTTTT
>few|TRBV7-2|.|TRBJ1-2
CASSLEQGFYGYTF
TGTGCCAGCAGCTTAGAACAGGGCTTCTATGGCTACACCTTC
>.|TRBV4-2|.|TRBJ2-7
CASSQEDTYYEQYF
TGTGCCAGCAGCCAAGAGGACACTTACTACGAGCAGTACTTC
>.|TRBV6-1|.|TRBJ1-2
CASSEAGWVGYTF
TGTGCCAGCAGTGAAGCAGGCTGGGTCGGCTACACCTTC
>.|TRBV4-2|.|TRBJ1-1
CASRFRDAGNTEAFF
TGTGCCAGCAGATTCCGGGACGCTGGGAACACTGAAGCTTTCTTT
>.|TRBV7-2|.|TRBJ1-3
CASSSGQLPGNTIYF
TGTGCCAGCAGCTCCGGACAGCTGCCTGGAAACACCATATATTTT
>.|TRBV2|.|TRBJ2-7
CASRRETYEQYF
TGTGCCAGCAGGCGAGAAACCTACGAGCAGTACTTC
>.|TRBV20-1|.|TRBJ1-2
CSASSQANYGYTF
TGCAGTGCTAGTTCTCAGGCTAACTATGGCTACACCTTC
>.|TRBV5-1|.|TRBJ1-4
CASSLEYTGGNEKLFF
TGCGCCAGCAGCTTGGAATATACTGGAGGGAATGAAAAACTGTTTTTT
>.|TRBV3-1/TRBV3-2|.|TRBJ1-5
CASSQQSSNQPQHF
TGTGCCAGCAGCCAACAGTCTAGCAATCAGCCCCAGCATTTT
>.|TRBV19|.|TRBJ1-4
CASIQGLRRNEKLFF
TGTGCCAGTATCCAAGGACTAAGGAGGAATGAAAAACTGTTTTTT
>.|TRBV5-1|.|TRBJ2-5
CASSLALSGETQYF
TGCGCCAGCAGCTTGGCCCTCTCTGGGGAGACCCAGTACTTC
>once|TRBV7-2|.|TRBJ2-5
CASSLRRQETQYF
TGTGCCAGCAGCTTAAGGCGACAAGAGACCCAGTACTTC
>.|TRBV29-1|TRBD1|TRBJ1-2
CSVEKGTGGVYGYTF
TGCAGCGTTGAAAAGGGGACAGGGGGCGTCTATGGCTACACCTTC
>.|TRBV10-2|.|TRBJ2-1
CASREGDWDYNEQFF
TGCGCCAGCAGAGAAGGGGACTGGGACTACAATGAGCAGTTCTTC
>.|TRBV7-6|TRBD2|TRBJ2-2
CASSYGLALMTGELFF
TGTGCCAGCAGCTACGGACTAGCCCTTATGACCGGGGAGCTGTTTTTT
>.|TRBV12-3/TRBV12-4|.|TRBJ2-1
CASSAPFAEQFF
TGTGCCAGCAGTGCGCCGTTTGCTGAGCAGTTCTTC
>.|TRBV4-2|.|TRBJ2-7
CASSQELGKDEQYF
TGTGCCAGCAGCCAAGAGCTAGGAAAGGACGAGCAGTACTTC
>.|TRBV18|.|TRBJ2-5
CASSPRVGQETQYF
TGTGCCAGCTCACCACGGGTAGGCCAAGAGACCCAGTACTTC
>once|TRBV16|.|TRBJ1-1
CASSQSRDTEAFF
TGTGCCAGCAGCCAATCGCGAGACACTGAAGCTTTCTTT
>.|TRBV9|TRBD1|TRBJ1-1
CASSIQPMTGTEAFF
TGTGCCAGCAGCATCCAACCAATGACAGGGACTGAAGCTTTCTTT
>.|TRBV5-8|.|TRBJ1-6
CASSSGKGTSPLHF
TGTGCCAGCAGCTCCGGGAAGGGGACCTCACCCCTCCACTTT
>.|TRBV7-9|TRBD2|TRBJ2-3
CASSSLTSGPTDTQYF
TGTGCCAGCAGCTCCCTTACTAGCGGACCCACAGATACGCAGTATTTT
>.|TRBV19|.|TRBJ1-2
CASSIGDYGYTF
TGTGCCAGTAGTATAGGGGACTATGGCTACACCTTC
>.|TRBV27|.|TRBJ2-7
CASSLWGSSYEQYF
TGTGCCAGCAGTTTATGGGGGAGCTCCTACGAGCAGTACTTC
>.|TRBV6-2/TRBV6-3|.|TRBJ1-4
CASSSGGRGEVKKLFF
TGTGCCAGCAGTTCAGGTGGAAGAGGGGAGGTGAAAAAACTGTTTTTT
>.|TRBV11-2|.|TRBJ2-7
CASSYEDPRTEQYF
TGTGCCAGCAGTTACGAGGATCCGAGAACCGAGCAGTACTTC
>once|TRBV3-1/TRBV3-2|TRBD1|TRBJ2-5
CASTGAQETQYF
TGTGCCAGTACAGGGGCACAGGAGACCCAGTACTTC
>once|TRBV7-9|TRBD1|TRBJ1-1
CASSSQGGNTEAFF
TGTGCCAGCAGCTCACAGGGGGGGAACACTGAAGCTTTCTTT
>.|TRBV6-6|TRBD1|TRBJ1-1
CASSIQGDDTEAFF
TGTGCCAGCAGTATACAGGGGGACGACACTGAAGCTTTCTTT
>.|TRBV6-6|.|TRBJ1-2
CASSYEVSGYTF
TGTGCCAGCAGTTACGAAGTGAGCGGCTACACCTTC
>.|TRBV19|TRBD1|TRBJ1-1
CATQLHRGANTEAFF
TGTGCCACCCAACTCCACAGGGGGGCGAACACTGAAGCTTTCTTT
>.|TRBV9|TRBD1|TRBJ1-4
CASSRGGLGEKLFF
TGTGCCAGCAGCAGAGGGGGCTTAGGTGAAAAACTGTTTTTT
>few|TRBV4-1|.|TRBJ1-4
CASSQAFWEKLFF
TGCGCCAGCAGCCAAGCCTTCTGGGAAAAACTGTTTTTT
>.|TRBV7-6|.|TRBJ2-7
CASSLTAGTYEQYF
TGTGCCAGCAGCTTAACCGCCGGGACATACGAGCAGTACTTC
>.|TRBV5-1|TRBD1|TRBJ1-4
CASSLLGTGEEKLFF
TGCGCCAGCAGCTTGCTGGGTACAGGGGAAGAAAAACTGTTTTTT
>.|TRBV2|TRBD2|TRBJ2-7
CASSGGSGRAREQYF
TGTGCCAGCAGTGGTGGAAGCGGGAGGGCCAGGGAGCAGTACTTC
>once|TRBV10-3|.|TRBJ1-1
CAISESVNTEAFF
TGTGCCATCAGTGAGTCCGTGAACACTGAAGCTTTCTTT
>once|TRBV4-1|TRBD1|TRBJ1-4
CASSPVQGEANEKLFF
TGCGCCAGCAGCCCAGTCCAGGGGGAGGCTAATGAAAAACTGTTTTTT
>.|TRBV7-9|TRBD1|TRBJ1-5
CASSSGQGAQPQHF
TGTGCCAGCAGCTCGGGACAGGGGGCCCAGCCCCAGCATTTT
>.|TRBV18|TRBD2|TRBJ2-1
CASSPPTGGNNEQFF
TGTGCCAGCTCACCACCGACGGGAGGGAACAATGAGCAGTTCTTC
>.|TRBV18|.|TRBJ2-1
CASSPDRSSYNEQFF
TGTGCCAGCTCACCAGACAGGAGCTCCTACAATGAGCAGTTCTTC
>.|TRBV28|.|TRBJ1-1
CASSLRAAAFF
TGTGCCAGCAGTCTCCGGGCGGCGGCTTTCTTT
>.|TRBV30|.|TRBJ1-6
CAWTFSYNSPLHF
TGTGCCTGGACCTTCTCCTATAATTCACCCCTCCACTTT
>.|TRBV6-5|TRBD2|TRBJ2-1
CASNRAGYNEQFF
TGTGCCAGCAATCGAGCGGGGTACAATGAGCAGTTCTTC
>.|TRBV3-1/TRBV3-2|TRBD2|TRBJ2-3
CASSQWSGGGTDTQYF
TGTGCCAGCAGCCAATGGTCGGGAGGGGGCACAGATACGCAGTATTTT
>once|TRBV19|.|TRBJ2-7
CASQGGTFDEQYF
TGTGCCAGCCAAGGCGGGACGTTCGACGAGCAGTACTTC
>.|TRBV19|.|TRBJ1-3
CASSIPERPGNTIYF
TGTGCCAGTAGTATCCCCGAGAGGCCTGGAAACACCATATATTTT
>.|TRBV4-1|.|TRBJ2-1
CASSQDQGRYNEQFF
TGCGCCAGCAGCCAAGACCAGGGGAGATACAATGAGCAGTTCTTC